These 17 T cell receptor beta chains came from one sample sequenced in a study of cytomegalovirus exposure and HLA in healthy donors. Some clones are missing from TCRdb's copy, which holds only in-frame ones; the method was immunoSEQ multiplex PCR. The sample contains fewer than 200,000 clones, around nine tenths of which appear only once. Material: PBMCs. Source of these receptors: a man aged 18 to 29 in good health and CMV-seropositive.

This clone was counted only a few times. The J gene is TRBJ1-1, the V gene TRBV28, with no clear D. Germline lookup yields CDR1 MDHEN and CDR2 SYDVKM. The CDR3 runs 12 residues. Deletions cut 4 bases from V and 4 bases from J, with 7 bases between. This CDR3 is CASSSVATEAFF. Written as DNA, the CDR3 is TGTGCCAGCAGTTCCGTAGCCACTGAAGCTTTCTTT. Combining the CDR3 with reference TRBV28 and TRBJ1-1 gives the whole variable domain DVKVTQSSRYLVKRTGEKVFLECVQDMDHENMFWYRQDPGLGLRLIYFSYDVKMKEKGDIPEGYSVSREKKERFSLILESASTNQTSMYLCASSSVATEAFFGQGTRLTVV.

J is TRBJ1-3 and V is TRBV9; D is unresolved. V was trimmed by 3 bases and J by 0 bases, leaving 13 bases between them. Per the germline V gene, CDR1 is SGDLS and CDR2 is YYNGEE. The CDR3 is 16 amino acids. CDR3 DNA: TGTGCCAGCAGCGCTAGAACTGGGAGCTCTGGAAACACCATATATTTT. Translation: CASSARTGSSGNTIYF. The full variable domain, completed using reference TRBV9 and TRBJ1-3, is DSGVTQTPKHLITATGQRVTLRCSPRSGDLSVYWYQQSLDQGLQFLIQYYNGEERAKGNILERFSAQQFPDLHSELNLSSLELGDSALYFCASSARTGSSGNTIYFGEGSWLTVV.

The chain carries TRBV9 and TRBJ1-2, with D maybe TRBD1 (5 bases). Germline lookup yields CDR1 SGDLS and CDR2 YYNGEE. The CDR3 totals 15 residues. V was trimmed by 0 bases and J by 5 bases, leaving 14 bases between them. CDR3 sequence reads: CASSVGAGNRYGYTF. The CDR3 nucleotides are TGTGCCAGCAGCGTAGGGGCAGGGAATCGTTATGGCTACACCTTC.

Worth noting for this clone: No DNA is shown, since the ends of the CDR3 on it are uncertain; the CDR3 is the one TCRdb lists. The chain uses TRBV6-1 and TRBJ2-7; the D call TRBD2 from the table was never checked on the DNA. Germline assignment: CDR1 MNHNS and CDR2 SASEGT. The CDR3 length is 12 residues, termini included. CDR3 amino acids: CASSVGTGTPEF.

The chain recombines TRBV5-1 with TRBJ1-4, with TRBD1 as a possible D gene (6 bases). Germline values: CDR1 SGHRS, CDR2 YFSETQ. V was trimmed by 0 bases and J by 5 bases, leaving 14 bases between them. The CDR3 is 16 residues long. CDR3 nucleotide sequence: TGCGCCAGCAGCTTGGGGGCCGGGACACTGAATGAAAAACTGTTTTTT. Translating it yields CASSLGAGTLNEKLFF.

The gene calls are TRBV6-1 and TRBJ1-1, with D tentatively TRBD1 (5 bases). The CDR3 covers 13 residues. CDR1 is MNHNS and CDR2 is SASEGT in the germline V gene. Trimming removed 0 bases at V and 9 bases at J, with 11 bases between. CDR3 amino acids: CASSEAQGEQAFF. In DNA, the CDR3 is TGTGCCAGCAGTGAAGCCCAAGGGGAACAAGCTTTCTTT.

This clone was detected only a few times. The V gene is TRBV6-4, the J gene TRBJ1-5; D is uncertain. The CDR3 covers 13 residues. The germline V gene has CDR1 MRHNA and CDR2 SNTAGT. Trimming took off 3 bases at V and 1 base at J, with 4 bases between the two ends. The CDR3 sequence is CASSEGSNQPQHF. In DNA form, the CDR3 reads TGTGCCAGCAGTGAGGGCAGCAATCAGCCCCAGCATTTT.

The chain has TRBV5-5 and TRBJ2-7, with TRBD1 as a possible D gene (6 bases). Germline values: CDR1 SGHKS, CDR2 YYEKEE (reference sequence). The CDR3 runs 18 residues. V was trimmed by 0 bases and J by 5 bases, leaving 24 bases between them. Here the CDR3 reads CASSLGFAGTRDGHEQYF. Written as DNA, the CDR3 is TGTGCCAGCAGCTTGGGGTTTGCAGGGACACGAGACGGCCACGAGCAGTACTTC.

This rearrangement joins TRBV5-1 to TRBJ1-5; no definite D call. Trimming took off 0 bases at V and 0 bases at J, with 7 bases between the two ends. CDR3 size: 15 residues. Per germline, CDR1 SGHRS and CDR2 YFSETQ. The CDR3 protein is CASSLDGYSNQPQHF. The CDR3 nucleotides read TGCGCCAGCAGCTTGGACGGGTATAGCAATCAGCCCCAGCATTTT.

The gene calls are TRBV6-5 and TRBJ1-2; 7 bases are a match to TRBD1. V trimming: 6 bases; J trimming: 3 bases; junction bases outside the gene matches: 10. Germline V CDR1 and CDR2: MNHEY, SVGAGI. CDR3 length equals 15 residues. The CDR3 DNA is TGTGCCAGCAGCCTAACACGGACAGGAGACTATGGCTACACCTTC. This translates into CASSLTRTGDYGYTF.

The chain couples TRBV18 to TRBJ1-2, with 7 bases aligning to TRBD1. Per the germline V gene, CDR1 is KGHSH and CDR2 is LQKENI. The CDR3 totals 15 residues. V trimming: 3 bases; J trimming: 5 bases; junction bases outside the gene matches: 9. The CDR3 DNA reads TGTGCCAGCTCACCCGGGACAGCAGGGTGGTATGGCTACACCTTC. Translated, it gives CASSPGTAGWYGYTF.

The chain uses TRBV27 and TRBJ2-7; TRBD1 agrees at 7 bases. V gave up 6 bases and J gave up 2 bases; unmatched junction bases: 10. This CDR3 is 15 amino acids long. In germline, CDR1 is MNHEY, CDR2 SMNVEV (reference sequence). CDR3 sequence: CASRGGQAPTYEQYF. CDR3 coding DNA: TGTGCCAGCAGGGGCGGACAGGCCCCAACCTACGAGCAGTACTTC.

The chain combines TRBV7-9 with TRBJ2-5; D is ambiguous. The CDR3 is 14 amino acids. The V gene's germline CDR1 is SEHNR and CDR2 FQNEAQ (reference sequence). V lost 5 bases and J lost 3, with 13 bases in between. The CDR3 DNA reads as TGTGCCAGCAGCCCCCGAATGAGTAAAGAGACCCAGTACTTC. Its translation: CASSPRMSKETQYF.

The chain has TRBV19 and TRBJ2-3, with D tentatively TRBD1 (5 bases). The V and J ends lost 4 bases and 2 bases respectively, with 13 bases between them. Germline V gene sequence: CDR1 LNHDA, CDR2 SQIVND (reference sequence). This CDR3 has 15 residues. The CDR3 loop reads CASSTRYRPTDTQYF. The DNA of the CDR3 is TGTGCCAGTAGTACCCGGTACAGGCCCACAGATACGCAGTATTTT.

The chain has TRBV7-2 and TRBJ1-2, with D maybe TRBD1 (5 bases). Germline values: CDR1 SGHTA, CDR2 FQGNSA. V lost 3 bases to trimming and J lost 8 bases, with 19 bases between them. CDR3 size: 15 residues. CDR3 residues: CASSFADTGRTGYTF. CDR3 bases: TGTGCCAGCAGCTTTGCGGACACTGGGCGGACGGGCTACACCTTC.

The chain employs TRBV4-1 and TRBJ1-1; D is possibly TRBD1 (5 bases). Looked up from germline, CDR1 is MGHRA and CDR2 is YSYEKL. V lost 0 bases to trimming and J lost 10 bases, with 24 bases between them. This CDR3 spans 17 amino acids. The CDR3 sequence is CASSQDVTRDRLGGAFF. For the CDR3, the DNA is TGCGCCAGCAGCCAAGATGTTACGAGGGATCGGCTCGGGGGAGCTTTCTTT.

The CDR3 coding sequence is TGCGCCAGCAGCCAAGATATCCCGGGACTTACGTACAATGAGCAGTTCTTC. Residues: CASSQDIPGLTYNEQFF. The genes are TRBV4-3 and TRBJ2-1, with D possibly TRBD2 on 6 matching bases. This CDR3 has 17 amino acids. Trimming pared 0 bases from V and 4 bases from J, leaving 16 bases between. In germline, CDR1 is LGHNA, CDR2 YSLEER.